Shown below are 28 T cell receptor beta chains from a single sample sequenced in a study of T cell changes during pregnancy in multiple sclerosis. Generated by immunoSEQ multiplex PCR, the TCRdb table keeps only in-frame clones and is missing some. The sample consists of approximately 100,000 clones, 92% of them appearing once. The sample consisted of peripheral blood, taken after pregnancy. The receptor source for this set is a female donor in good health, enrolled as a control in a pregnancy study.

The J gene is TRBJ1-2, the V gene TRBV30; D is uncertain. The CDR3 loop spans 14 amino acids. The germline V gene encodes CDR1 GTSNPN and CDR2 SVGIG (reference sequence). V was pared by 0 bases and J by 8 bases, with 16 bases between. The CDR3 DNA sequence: TGTGCCTGGAGTGTACTAACTGACCCGGGAGGCTACACCTTC. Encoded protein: CAWSVLTDPGGYTF.

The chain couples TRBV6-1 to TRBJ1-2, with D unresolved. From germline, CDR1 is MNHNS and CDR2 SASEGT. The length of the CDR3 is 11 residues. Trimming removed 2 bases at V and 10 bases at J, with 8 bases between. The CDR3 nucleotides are TGTGCCAGCAGTGAAAAGGGAGACTACACCTTC. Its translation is CASSEKGDYTF.

The CDR3 loop reads CASSLGTGLGLYEQFF. In DNA, the CDR3 is TGTGCCAGCAGCCTCGGGACAGGGTTGGGGCTTTATGAGCAGTTCTTC. This sequence joins TRBV5-6 and TRBJ2-1; 9 bases line up with TRBD1. Germline loops: CDR1 SGHDT, CDR2 YYEEEE. CDR3 size: 16 residues. After removal of 4 bases from V and 8 bases from J, the junction contained 13 bases not matched to a gene.

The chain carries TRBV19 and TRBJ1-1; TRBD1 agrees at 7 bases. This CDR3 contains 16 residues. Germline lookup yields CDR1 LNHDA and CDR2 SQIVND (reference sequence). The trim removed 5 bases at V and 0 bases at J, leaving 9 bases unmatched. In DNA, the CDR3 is TGTGCCAGTAGTTTACGTGCCGGGACAGTGAACACTGAAGCTTTCTTT. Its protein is CASSLRAGTVNTEAFF.

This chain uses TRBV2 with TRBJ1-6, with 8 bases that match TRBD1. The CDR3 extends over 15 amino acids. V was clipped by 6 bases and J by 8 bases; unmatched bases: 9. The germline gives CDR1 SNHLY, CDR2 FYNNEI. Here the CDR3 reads CASSETGGVDSPLHF. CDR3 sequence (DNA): TGTGCCAGCAGCGAAACAGGGGGTGTTGATTCACCCCTCCACTTT.

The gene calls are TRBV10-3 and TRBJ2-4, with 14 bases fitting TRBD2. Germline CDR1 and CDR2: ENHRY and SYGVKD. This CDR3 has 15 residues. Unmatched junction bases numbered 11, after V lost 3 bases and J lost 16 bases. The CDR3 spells CAISDGSRLAGGPYF. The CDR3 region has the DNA TGTGCCATCAGTGATGGGTCGAGACTAGCGGGAGGGCCATACTTC.

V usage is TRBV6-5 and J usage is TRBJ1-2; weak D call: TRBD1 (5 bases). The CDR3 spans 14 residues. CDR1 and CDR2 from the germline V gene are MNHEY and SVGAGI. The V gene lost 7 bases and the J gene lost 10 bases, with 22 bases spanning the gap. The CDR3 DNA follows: TGTGCCAGCACCTCTCGAACAGGTATAATGGTCTACACCTTC. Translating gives CASTSRTGIMVYTF.

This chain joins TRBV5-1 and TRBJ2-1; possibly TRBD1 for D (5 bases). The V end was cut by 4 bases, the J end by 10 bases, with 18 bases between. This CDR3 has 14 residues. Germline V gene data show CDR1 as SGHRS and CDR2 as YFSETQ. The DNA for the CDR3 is TGCGCCAGCAGCGGTGGAATCCAGGGCGGAGAGCAGTTCTTC. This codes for CASSGGIQGGEQFF.

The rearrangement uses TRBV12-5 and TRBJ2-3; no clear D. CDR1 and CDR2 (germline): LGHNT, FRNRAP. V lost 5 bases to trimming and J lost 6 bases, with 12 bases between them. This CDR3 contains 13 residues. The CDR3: CASGLASSDTQYF. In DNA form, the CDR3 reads TGTGCTAGTGGTCTGGCCAGTTCCGATACGCAGTATTTT.

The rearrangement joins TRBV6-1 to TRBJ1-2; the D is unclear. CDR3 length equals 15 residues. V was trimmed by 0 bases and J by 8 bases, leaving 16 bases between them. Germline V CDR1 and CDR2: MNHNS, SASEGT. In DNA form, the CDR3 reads TGTGCCAGCAGTGAAGCGCTAACAGCCACCAGAGGCTACACCTTC. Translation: CASSEALTATRGYTF.

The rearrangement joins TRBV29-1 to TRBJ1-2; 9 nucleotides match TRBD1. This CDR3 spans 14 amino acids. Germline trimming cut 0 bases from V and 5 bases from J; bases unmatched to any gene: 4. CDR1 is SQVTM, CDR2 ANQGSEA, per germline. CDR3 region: CSVEDRDREYGYTF. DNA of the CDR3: TGCAGCGTTGAAGATCGGGACAGGGAGTATGGCTACACCTTC.

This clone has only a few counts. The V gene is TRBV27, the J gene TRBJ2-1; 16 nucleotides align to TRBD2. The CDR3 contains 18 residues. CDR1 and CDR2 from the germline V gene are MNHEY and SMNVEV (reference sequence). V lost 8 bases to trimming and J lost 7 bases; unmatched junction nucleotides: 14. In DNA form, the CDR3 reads TGTGCCAGCCATCCACCGGGACTAGCGGGAGGGTTTAAGAATGAGCAGTTCTTC. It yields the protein CASHPPGLAGGFKNEQFF.

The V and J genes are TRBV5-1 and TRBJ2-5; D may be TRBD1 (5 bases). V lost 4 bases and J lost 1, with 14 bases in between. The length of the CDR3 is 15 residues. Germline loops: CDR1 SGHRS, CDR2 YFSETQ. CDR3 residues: CASSGDVQGQETQYF. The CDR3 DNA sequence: TGCGCCAGCAGCGGGGATGTCCAGGGCCAAGAGACCCAGTACTTC.

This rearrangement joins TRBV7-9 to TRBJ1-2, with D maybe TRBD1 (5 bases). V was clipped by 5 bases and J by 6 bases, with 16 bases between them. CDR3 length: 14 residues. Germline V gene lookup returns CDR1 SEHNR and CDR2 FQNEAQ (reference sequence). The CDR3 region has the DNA TGTGCCAGCAGCCCGATTGGGGGGGTTGATGGCTACACCTTC. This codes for CASSPIGGVDGYTF.

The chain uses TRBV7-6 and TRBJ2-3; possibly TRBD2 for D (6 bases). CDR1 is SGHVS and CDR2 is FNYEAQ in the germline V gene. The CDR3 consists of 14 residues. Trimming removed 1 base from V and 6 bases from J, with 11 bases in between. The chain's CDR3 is CASSLVAAGDTQYF. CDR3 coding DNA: TGTGCCAGCAGCTTAGTTGCGGCGGGGGATACGCAGTATTTT.

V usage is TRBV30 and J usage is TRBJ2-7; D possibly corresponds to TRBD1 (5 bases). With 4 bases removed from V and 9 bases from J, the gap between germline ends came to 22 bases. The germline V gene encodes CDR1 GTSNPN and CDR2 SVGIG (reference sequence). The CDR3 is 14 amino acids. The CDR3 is CAWKGDPMGQGQYF. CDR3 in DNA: TGTGCCTGGAAAGGAGACCCCATGGGGCAAGGGCAGTACTTC.

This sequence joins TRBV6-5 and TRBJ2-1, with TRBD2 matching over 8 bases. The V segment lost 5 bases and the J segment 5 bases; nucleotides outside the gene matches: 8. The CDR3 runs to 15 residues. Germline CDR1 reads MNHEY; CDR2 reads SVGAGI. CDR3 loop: CASSRPGLGHNEQFF. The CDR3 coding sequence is TGTGCCAGCAGTCGCCCGGGACTAGGGCACAATGAGCAGTTCTTC.

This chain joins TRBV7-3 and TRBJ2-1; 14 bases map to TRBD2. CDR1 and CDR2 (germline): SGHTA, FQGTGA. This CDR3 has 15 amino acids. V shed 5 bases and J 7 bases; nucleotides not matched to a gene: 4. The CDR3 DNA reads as TGTGCCAGCAGCCCCGGGACTAGCGGGGGTAATGAGCAGTTCTTC. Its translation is CASSPGTSGGNEQFF.

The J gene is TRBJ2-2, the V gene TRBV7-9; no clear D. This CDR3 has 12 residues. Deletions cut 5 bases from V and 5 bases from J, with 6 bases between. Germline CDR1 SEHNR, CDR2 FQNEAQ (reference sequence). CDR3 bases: TGTGCCAGCAGCCCGGGTACCGGGGAGCTGTTTTTT. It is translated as CASSPGTGELFF.

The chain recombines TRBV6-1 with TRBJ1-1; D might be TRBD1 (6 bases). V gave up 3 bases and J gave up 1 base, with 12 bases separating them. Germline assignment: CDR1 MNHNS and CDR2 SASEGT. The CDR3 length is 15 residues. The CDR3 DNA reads TGTGCCAGCAGTGACAGGGGATTTGCGAACACTGAAGCTTTCTTT. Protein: CASSDRGFANTEAFF.

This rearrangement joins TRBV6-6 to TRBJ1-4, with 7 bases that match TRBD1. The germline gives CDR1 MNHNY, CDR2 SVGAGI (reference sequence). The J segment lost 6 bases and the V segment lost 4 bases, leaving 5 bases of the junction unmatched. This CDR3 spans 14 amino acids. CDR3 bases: TGTGCCAGCAGTTCACAGGGGTTACATGAAAAACTGTTTTTT. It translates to CASSSQGLHEKLFF.

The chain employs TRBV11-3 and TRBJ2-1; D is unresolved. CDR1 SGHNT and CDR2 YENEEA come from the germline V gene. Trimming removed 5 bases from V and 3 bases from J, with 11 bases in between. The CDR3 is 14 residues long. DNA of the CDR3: TGTGCCAGCAGCCATTGGCGAGGCTACAATGAGCAGTTCTTC. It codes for CASSHWRGYNEQFF.

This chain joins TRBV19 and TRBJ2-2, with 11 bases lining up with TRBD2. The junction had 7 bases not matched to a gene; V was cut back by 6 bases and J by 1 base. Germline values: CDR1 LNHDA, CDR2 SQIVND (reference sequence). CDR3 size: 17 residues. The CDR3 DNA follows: TGTGCCAGTAGGTGGGGACTAGCGGCCCTGAACACCGGGGAGCTGTTTTTT. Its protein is CASRWGLAALNTGELFF.

In nucleotides, the CDR3 is TGTGCCAGCAGCTTGGTCGTTTTAGCGGGAGTTGACACCGGGGAGCTGTTTTTT. Amino acid sequence: CASSLVVLAGVDTGELFF. The chain has TRBV7-9 and TRBJ2-2; 9 bases map to TRBD2. The CDR3 totals 18 residues. The germline gives CDR1 SEHNR, CDR2 FQNEAQ (reference sequence). The V gene end was trimmed by 3 bases and the J gene end by 3 bases; junction bases not matched to a gene: 11.

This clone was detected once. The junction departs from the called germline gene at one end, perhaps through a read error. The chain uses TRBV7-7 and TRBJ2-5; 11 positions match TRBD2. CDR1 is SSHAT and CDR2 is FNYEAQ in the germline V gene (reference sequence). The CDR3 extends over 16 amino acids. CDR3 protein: CASSLWTSGSQETQYF. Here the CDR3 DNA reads TGTGCTAGCAGCTTATGGACTAGCGGGTCACAAGAGACCCAGTACTTC.

The CDR3 bases are TGTGCCAGCAGCCCGGGACAGGGAAATCAGCCCCAGCATTTT. It yields the protein CASSPGQGNQPQHF. The rearrangement joins TRBV7-8 to TRBJ1-5, with 9 bases that match TRBD1. CDR1 and CDR2 from the germline V gene are SGHVS and FQNEAQ. J lost 4 bases, V lost 5 bases, and 3 bases had no gene match. This CDR3 comprises 14 residues. Based on the CDR3 plus reference TRBV7-8 and TRBJ1-5, the full variable domain is GAGVSQSPRYKVAKRGQDVALRCDPISGHVSLFWYQQALGQGPEFLTYFQNEAQLDKSGLPSDRFFAERPEGSVSTLKIQRTQQEDSAVYLCASSPGQGNQPQHFGDGTRLSIL.

DNA of the CDR3: TGTGCCAGTAGTATAATAGCGGGAGAAGTCTACAATGAGCAGTTCTTC. This gives the protein CASSIIAGEVYNEQFF. V and J are TRBV19 and TRBJ2-1; 9 bases match TRBD2. The junction had 5 bases not matched to a gene; V was cut back by 2 bases and J by 3 bases. The CDR3 totals 16 residues. Germline-derived CDR1 and CDR2 are LNHDA and SQIVND (reference sequence).

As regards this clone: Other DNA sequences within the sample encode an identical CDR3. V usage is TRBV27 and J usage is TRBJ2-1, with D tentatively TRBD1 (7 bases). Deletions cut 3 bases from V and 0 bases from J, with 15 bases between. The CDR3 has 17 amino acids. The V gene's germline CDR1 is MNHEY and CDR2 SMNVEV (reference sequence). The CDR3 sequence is CASSFPSGGSSYNEQFF. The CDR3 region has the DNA TGTGCCAGCAGTTTCCCATCAGGGGGGAGCTCCTACAATGAGCAGTTCTTC.